This T cell receptor beta chain was identified during a study of cytomegalovirus exposure and HLA in healthy donors. Study conclusions and caveats: The study flagged around 160 TCR beta chains as cytomegalovirus-associated.

The donors were in the roughly 120-subject validation cohort, distinct from the approximately 670-subject first cohort. Notes on this clone: The antigen is unknown.

Profiled with immunoSEQ multiplex PCR; TCRdb holds only in-frame clones, not every one. Counted here are 140,000 or so clones, over 80% occurring once; the ten biggest clones make up less than 7%. This TCR was recovered from a woman in her twenties or thirties in good health and CMV-seropositive. Specimen: PBMCs.

The DNA for the CDR3 is TGTGCCAGCAGTTTACGGGATACGCAGTATTTT. Its translation is CASSLRDTQYF. The chain couples TRBV28 to TRBJ2-3; D gene ambiguous. The CDR3 extends over 11 amino acids. Germline V lookup: CDR1 MDHEN, CDR2 SYDVKM. V shed 2 bases and J shed 6 bases, with 3 bases lying between them.